Each of the 9 T cell receptor beta chains below was sequenced from the same sample in a study of PD-L1 blockade in urothelial cancer. Using immunoSEQ multiplex PCR, the repertoire was profiled, and TCRdb retains in-frame clones only, with some absent. The profile shows tens of thousands of clones, more than 75% of them singletons. This sample comprised PBMCs, obtained around atezolizumab (anti-PD-L1) treatment. The receptors were sampled from a man in his 70s with urothelial cancer.

This rearrangement joins TRBV5-4 to TRBJ2-2; D gene uncertain. CDR1 and CDR2 (germline): SGHNT, YYREEE (reference sequence). Deletions cut 4 bases from V and 2 bases from J, with 15 bases between. This CDR3 is 16 amino acids long. The CDR3 is CASSPALRYNTGELFF. DNA of the CDR3: TGTGCCAGCAGCCCAGCTCTGCGGTACAACACCGGGGAGCTGTTTTTT.

The V gene is TRBV19, the J gene TRBJ1-4; a possible D gene is TRBD1 (5 bases). The CDR3 length is 15 residues. Germline CDR1 reads LNHDA; CDR2 reads SQIVND (reference sequence). Trimming pared 4 bases from V and 8 bases from J, leaving 17 bases between. The CDR3 DNA follows: TGTGCCAGTAGTAAAATGGCAGGGATAGGAGAAAAACTGTTTTTT. Its translation is CASSKMAGIGEKLFF.

This rearrangement joins TRBV5-5 to TRBJ2-6, with TRBD2 as a possible D gene (7 bases). This CDR3 is 18 amino acids long. Germline CDR1 is SGHKS and CDR2 is YYEKEE (reference sequence). Trimming cost V 0 bases and J 0 bases, with 13 bases left between them. CDR3 protein: CASSLDGGGHSGANVLTF. The CDR3 DNA reads as TGTGCCAGCAGCTTGGATGGGGGGGGCCACTCTGGGGCCAACGTCCTGACTTTC.

The chain couples TRBV19 to TRBJ1-2; D remains ambiguous. This CDR3 region has 13 residues. The V end was cut by 10 bases, the J end by 0 bases, with 12 bases between. The germline CDR1 and CDR2 sequences are LNHDA and SQIVND (reference sequence). DNA for the CDR3: TGTGCCACCCCGAGCGGATCTAACTATGGCTACACCTTC. Translating gives CATPSGSNYGYTF. The whole variable domain, remainder taken from reference TRBV19 and TRBJ1-2, is DGGITQSPKYLFRKEGQNVTLSCEQNLNHDAMYWYRQDPGQGLRLIYYSQIVNDFQKGDIAEGYSVSREKKESFPLTVTSAQKNPTAFYLCATPSGSNYGYTFGSGTRLTVV.

This rearrangement joins TRBV29-1 to TRBJ2-5; 7 nucleotides align to TRBD1. The germline V gene has CDR1 SQVTM and CDR2 ANQGSEA. The CDR3 totals 13 residues. V dropped 5 bases and J dropped 1; count of bases not matched to a gene: 4. The CDR3 coding sequence is TGCAGCGTTTCGGGACAGACCCAAGAGACCCAGTACTTC. Amino acid sequence: CSVSGQTQETQYF. Full variable domain (outside the CDR3, taken from reference TRBV29-1 and TRBJ2-5): SAVISQKPSRDICQRGTSLTIQCQVDSQVTMMFWYRQQPGQSLTLIATANQGSEATYESGFVIDKFPISRPNLTFSTLTVSNMSPEDSSIYLCSVSGQTQETQYFGPGTRLLVL.

The rearrangement joins TRBV11-2 to TRBJ2-7; the match to TRBD1 covers 8 bases. V was pared by 0 bases and J by 3 bases, with 7 bases of the junction left unmatched. CDR1 SGHAT and CDR2 FQNNGV come from the germline V gene. The CDR3 has 16 residues. The CDR3 loop is CASSLDVGQDLYEQYF. For the CDR3, the DNA is TGTGCCAGCAGCTTAGATGTGGGACAGGACCTCTACGAGCAGTACTTC.

Here the CDR3 reads CASSPRQGRFSEQFF. The CDR3 nucleotides read TGTGCCAGTAGTCCCCGACAGGGGAGGTTTAGTGAGCAGTTCTTC. The rearrangement joins TRBV19 to TRBJ2-1; 8 nucleotides agree with TRBD1. CDR3 length: 15 amino acids. Trimming took 5 bases from V and 9 from J; bases not matched to a gene: 12. Germline V gene lookup returns CDR1 LNHDA and CDR2 SQIVND (reference sequence).

This sequence joins TRBV29-1 and TRBJ2-3; D is unresolved. The length of the CDR3 is 13 residues. Germline values: CDR1 SQVTM, CDR2 ANQGSEA. Trimming took off 5 bases at V and 2 bases at J, with 11 bases between the two ends. CDR3 amino acids: CSVFVRNTDTQYF. The CDR3 DNA is TGCAGCGTTTTTGTCAGGAACACAGATACGCAGTATTTT.

Only one count was recorded for this clone. This chain connects TRBV6-1 to TRBJ2-1, with D perhaps matching TRBD2 (5 bases). V gave up 7 bases and J gave up 6 bases, with 16 bases separating them. Germline V gives CDR1 MNHNS, CDR2 SASEGT. The CDR3 length is 14 residues. CDR3 sequence reads: CASTRGTDANEQFF. CDR3 sequence (DNA): TGTGCCAGCACCCGGGGAACGGATGCCAATGAGCAGTTCTTC.